This TCR beta chain is drawn from a study of cytotoxic CD8 clonotypes in ibrutinib-treated CLL. TCRdb keeps only in-frame clones here, not all; method: immunoSEQ multiplex PCR. This sample carries 150,000 to 200,000 clones, 70% to 90% of them seen once, and the ten largest clones take around 2.7%. The sample holds a few counts of this clone. CDR3 length: 14 amino acids. Germline assignment: CDR1 LGHNT and CDR2 FRNRAP. Trimming shortened V by 6 bases and J by 3 bases, and 12 bases separated the two germline ends. The chain carries TRBV12-5 and TRBJ1-5; tentatively, D is TRBD1 (6 bases). The TCR sequence derives from a human donor with chronic lymphocytic leukemia. The source material was PBMCs, sampled at disease progression, from a patient treated with ibrutinib. The CDR3 sequence: CASGAGANNQPQHF. In DNA form, the CDR3 reads TGTGCTAGTGGGGCGGGGGCCAACAATCAGCCCCAGCATTTT.